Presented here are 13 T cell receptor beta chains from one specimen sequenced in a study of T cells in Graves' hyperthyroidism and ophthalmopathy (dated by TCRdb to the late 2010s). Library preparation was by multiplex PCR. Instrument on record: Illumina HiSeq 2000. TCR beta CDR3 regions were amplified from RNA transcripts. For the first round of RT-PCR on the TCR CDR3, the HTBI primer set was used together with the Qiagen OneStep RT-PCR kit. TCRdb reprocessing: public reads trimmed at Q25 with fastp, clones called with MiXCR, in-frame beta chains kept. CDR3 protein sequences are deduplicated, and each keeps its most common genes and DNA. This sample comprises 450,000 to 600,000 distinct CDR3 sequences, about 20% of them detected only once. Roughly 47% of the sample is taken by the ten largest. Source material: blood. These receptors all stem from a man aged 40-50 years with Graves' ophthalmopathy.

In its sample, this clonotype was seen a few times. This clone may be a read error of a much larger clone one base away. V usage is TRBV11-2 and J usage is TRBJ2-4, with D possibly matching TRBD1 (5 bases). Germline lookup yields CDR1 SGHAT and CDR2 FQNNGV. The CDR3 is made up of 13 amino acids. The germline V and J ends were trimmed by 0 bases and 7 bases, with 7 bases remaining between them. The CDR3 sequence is CASSLDRANIQYF. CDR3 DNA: TGTGCCAGCAGCTTAGACAGGGCGAACATTCAGTACTTC.

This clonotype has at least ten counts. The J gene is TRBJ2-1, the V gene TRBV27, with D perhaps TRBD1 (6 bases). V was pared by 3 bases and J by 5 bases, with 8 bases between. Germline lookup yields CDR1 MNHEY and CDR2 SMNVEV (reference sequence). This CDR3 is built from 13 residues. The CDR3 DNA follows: TGTGCCAGCAGTTTTACAGGGCACAATGAGCAGTTCTTC. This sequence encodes CASSFTGHNEQFF.

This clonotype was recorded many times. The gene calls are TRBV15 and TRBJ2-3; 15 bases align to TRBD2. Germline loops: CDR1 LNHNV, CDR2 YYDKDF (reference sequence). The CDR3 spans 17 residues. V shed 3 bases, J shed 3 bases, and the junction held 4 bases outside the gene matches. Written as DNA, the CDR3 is TGTGCCACCAGCAGGGGACTAGCGGGGGGCGCAACAGATACGCAGTATTTT. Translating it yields CATSRGLAGGATDTQYF.

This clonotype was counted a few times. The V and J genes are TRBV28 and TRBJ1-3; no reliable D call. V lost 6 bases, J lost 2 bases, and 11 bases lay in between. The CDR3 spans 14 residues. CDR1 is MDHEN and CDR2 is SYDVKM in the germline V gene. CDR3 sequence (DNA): TGTGCCAGCAGGTCCTCGGGCCCTGGAAACACCATATATTTT. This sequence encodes CASRSSGPGNTIYF.

In DNA form, the CDR3 reads TGCAGTGCTAGAGCAAGCAACTCCCGGGGGCGCTACGAGCAGTACTTC. Its translation is CSARASNSRGRYEQYF. This chain uses TRBV20-1 with TRBJ2-7; D may match TRBD1 or TRBD2 (6 bases each). The CDR3 consists of 16 residues. Germline CDR1 is DFQATT and CDR2 is SNEGSKA (reference sequence). V lost 1 base to trimming and J lost 3 bases, with 19 bases between them.

CDR3 coding DNA: TGTGCCAGTAGTACTGAACAGGGGGGCAACACTGAAGCTTTCTTT. Translating gives CASSTEQGGNTEAFF. The J gene is TRBJ1-1, the V gene TRBV19; 8 nucleotides match TRBD1. V lost 4 bases, J lost 2 bases, and 6 bases stayed unmatched. The CDR3 length is 15 residues. Germline V gene sequence: CDR1 LNHDA, CDR2 SQIVND (reference sequence).

CDR3 sequence: CASSYLLSGSYEQYF. The CDR3, as DNA: TGTGCCAGCAGTTACCTCCTAAGCGGATCCTACGAGCAGTACTTC. This rearrangement joins TRBV6-2 or TRBV6-3 to TRBJ2-7; D is possibly TRBD2 (5 bases). The V end was cut by 2 bases, the J end by 1 base, with 12 bases between. Germline assignment: CDR1 MNHEY and CDR2 SVGEGT. The CDR3 loop spans 15 amino acids.

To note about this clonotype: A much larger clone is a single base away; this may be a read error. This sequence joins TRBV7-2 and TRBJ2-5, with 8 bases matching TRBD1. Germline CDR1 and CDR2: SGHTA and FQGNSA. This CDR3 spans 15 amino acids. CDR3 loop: CASRDRDGVGETHYF. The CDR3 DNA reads TGTGCCAGCAGGGACAGGGATGGGGTAGGAGAGACCCATTACTTC.

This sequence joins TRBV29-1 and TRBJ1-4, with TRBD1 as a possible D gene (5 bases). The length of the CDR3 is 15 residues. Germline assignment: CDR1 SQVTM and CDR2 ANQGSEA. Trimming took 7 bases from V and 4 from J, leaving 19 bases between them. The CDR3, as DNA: TGCAGCGGGAGAATCCGGGACGGTTATAATGAAAAACTGTTTTTT. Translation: CSGRIRDGYNEKLFF.

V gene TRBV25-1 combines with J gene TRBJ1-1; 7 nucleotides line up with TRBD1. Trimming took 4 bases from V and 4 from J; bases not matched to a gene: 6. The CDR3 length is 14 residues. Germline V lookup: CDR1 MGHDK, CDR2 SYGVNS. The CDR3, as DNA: TGTGCCAGCAGTGGAACAGGGGATGGCACTGAAGCTTTCTTT. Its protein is CASSGTGDGTEAFF.

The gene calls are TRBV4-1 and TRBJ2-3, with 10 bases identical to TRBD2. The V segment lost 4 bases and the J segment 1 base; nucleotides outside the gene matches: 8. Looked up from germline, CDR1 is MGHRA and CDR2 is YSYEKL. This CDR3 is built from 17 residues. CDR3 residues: CASSRVLAGAGTDTQYF. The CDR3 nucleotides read TGCGCCAGCAGCCGTGTCCTAGCGGGGGCTGGCACAGATACGCAGTATTTT.

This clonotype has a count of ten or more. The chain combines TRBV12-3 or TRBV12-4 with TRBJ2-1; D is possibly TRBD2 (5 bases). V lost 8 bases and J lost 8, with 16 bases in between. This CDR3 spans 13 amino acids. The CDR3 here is CASGRTPGYEQFF. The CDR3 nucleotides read TGTGCCAGCGGTCGGACTCCCGGGTATGAGCAGTTCTTC.

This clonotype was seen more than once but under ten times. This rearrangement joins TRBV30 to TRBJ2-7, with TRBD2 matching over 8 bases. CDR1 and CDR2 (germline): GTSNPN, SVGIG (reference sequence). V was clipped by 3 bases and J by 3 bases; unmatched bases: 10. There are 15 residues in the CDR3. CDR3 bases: TGTGCCTGGAGCCCGAGGGGACTAGAACACTACGAGCAGTACTTC. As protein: CAWSPRGLEHYEQYF.